These T cell receptor beta chains were read from a single sample in a study of shared clonotypes between healthy human individuals. Method: immunoSEQ multiplex PCR; TCRdb's copy keeps in-frame clones and lacks some. The data contain some 1 million clones, roughly 75% of them seen just once; the ten biggest clones take up around 1.5%. Sequencing was done on a sample of memory CD4+ T cells sorted from blood. The source is a young man in good health. The conserved cysteine and the conserved F or W are not part of the CDR3 here. The order of the fields is V gene, CDR3 protein.

V gene: TRBV6-1; CDR3 protein: ASHDRGHQPQH
V gene: TRBV10-3; CDR3 protein: AISESGTGLYEQY
V gene: TRBV4-3; CDR3 protein: ASSQDILATLF
V gene: TRBV20-1; CDR3 protein: SRLGNGGYT
V gene: TRBV30; CDR3 protein: AWSVMGGGQETQY
V gene: TRBV30; CDR3 protein: AWSSPGQGTILNTEAF
V gene: TRBV19; CDR3 protein: ASSYYRGGFNEQF
V gene: TRBV19; CDR3 protein: ASSTSGGAGETQY
V gene: TRBV6-1; CDR3 protein: ASREPGTGGSSYEQY
V gene: TRBV4-3; CDR3 protein: ASSQGSGGNQPQH
V gene: TRBV5-4; CDR3 protein: ASSLWDRNEKLF
V gene: TRBV6-5; CDR3 protein: ASSSGQKFTDTQY
V gene: TRBV10-3; CDR3 protein: AISETGLNNSPLH
V gene: TRBV10-3; CDR3 protein: AISSGTGNTGELF
V gene: TRBV30; CDR3 protein: AWSVRARDFYGYT
V gene: TRBV19; CDR3 protein: ASSITGPDEQF
V gene: TRBV5-4; CDR3 protein: ASSLAQGFEQY
V gene: TRBV6-5; CDR3 protein: ASSSQQGSNSPLH
V gene: TRBV29-1; CDR3 protein: SITGDSLRGYT
V gene: TRBV6-1; CDR3 protein: ASSRGQGVETQY
V gene: TRBV10-3; CDR3 protein: AISDGQSNQPQH
V gene: TRBV5-1; CDR3 protein: ASSPGTGTGATQY
V gene: TRBV2; CDR3 protein: ASSLRQGRAQPQH
V gene: TRBV18; CDR3 protein: ASQGRLQETQY
V gene: TRBV7-8; CDR3 protein: ASSADIADGSPLH
V gene: TRBV4-2; CDR3 protein: ASSQGRAGPGNTIY
V gene: TRBV30; CDR3 protein: AGDRGTEAF